One and the same sample provided the 30 T cell receptor beta chains below, sequenced in a study of blood T cell repertoires in COVID-19. Sequenced by immunoSEQ multiplex PCR; TCRdb stores in-frame clones only, minus some. In the table there are 250,000 to 400,000 clones, 85% to 90% of which are singletons. Sequences were obtained from peripheral blood. These receptors were obtained from a woman under 40 with COVID-19, enrolled during active disease.

This clone has only a few counts. V is TRBV5-6 and J is TRBJ1-4, with a possible D match to TRBD1 (5 bases). This CDR3 has 16 amino acids. Germline V lookup: CDR1 SGHDT, CDR2 YYEEEE. V lost 4 bases, J lost 3 bases, and 16 bases lay in between. The CDR3 here is CASSISRDRANEKLFF. CDR3 bases: TGTGCCAGCAGCATAAGCAGAGACAGAGCTAATGAAAAACTGTTTTTT. The full variable domain, its missing parts supplied by reference TRBV5-6 and TRBJ1-4, is DAGVTQSPTHLIKTRGQQVTLRCSPKSGHDTVSWYQQALGQGPQFIFQYYEEEERQRGNFPDRFSGHQFPNYSSELNVNALLLGDSALYLCASSISRDRANEKLFFGSGTQLSVL.

The chain links TRBV5-6 to TRBJ1-2, with 7 positions matching TRBD1. V lost 7 bases to trimming and J lost 0 bases; unmatched junction nucleotides: 6. CDR1 and CDR2 from the germline V gene are SGHDT and YYEEEE. There are 14 residues in the CDR3. The CDR3 reads CASGYRGTNYGYTF. In nucleotides, the CDR3 is TGTGCCAGCGGCTACAGGGGAACTAACTATGGCTACACCTTC.

The chain links TRBV5-5 to TRBJ2-6, with 9 bases aligning to TRBD1. Looked up from germline, CDR1 is SGHKS and CDR2 is YYEKEE (reference sequence). J gave up 4 bases and V 1 base, and 9 bases lay outside the gene matches. The CDR3 loop spans 18 amino acids. The CDR3 nucleotides read TGTGCCAGCAGCTTGCGGACAGGGGCCCGAGGGGGGGCCAACGTCCTGACTTTC. This gives the protein CASSLRTGARGGANVLTF.

The rearrangement joins TRBV28 to TRBJ2-1, with 14 bases that match TRBD2. The V segment lost 6 bases and the J segment 9 bases; nucleotides outside the gene matches: 7. The CDR3 spans 15 residues. Germline CDR1 MDHEN, CDR2 SYDVKM. CDR3 nucleotides: TGTGCCAGCAGGCCCGGGACTAGCGGGAGAGGTGAGCAGTTCTTC. Amino acid sequence: CASRPGTSGRGEQFF.

The V call is TRBV11-2, the J call TRBJ1-5; possible D gene TRBD1, 5 bases. With 5 bases removed from V and 7 bases from J, the gap between germline ends came to 18 bases. Germline V CDR1 and CDR2: SGHAT, FQNNGV. The CDR3 extends over 15 amino acids. The DNA of the CDR3 is TGTGCCAGCAGCCTAGCCGGGGGGGGGAACCAGCCCCAGCATTTT. Its protein is CASSLAGGGNQPQHF.

The chain carries TRBV28 and TRBJ1-3; D is unclear. Germline V gene sequence: CDR1 MDHEN, CDR2 SYDVKM. The CDR3 has 18 amino acids. Between the trimmed V and J ends, which lost 3 bases and 2 bases, there was a span of 20 bases. CDR3 sequence (DNA): TGTGCCAGCAGTTTGTTCGGCCGCTTAAGGGAGCCTGGAAACACCATATATTTT. Residues: CASSLFGRLREPGNTIYF. Looking up the rest from reference TRBV28 and TRBJ1-3 gives the full variable domain: DVKVTQSSRYLVKRTGEKVFLECVQDMDHENMFWYRQDPGLGLRLIYFSYDVKMKEKGDIPEGYSVSREKKERFSLILESASTNQTSMYLCASSLFGRLREPGNTIYFGEGSWLTVV.

This clone was counted ten times or more. The chain links TRBV25-1 to TRBJ2-2; perhaps TRBD2 as D (7 bases). Trimming took 4 bases from V and 3 from J, leaving 18 bases between them. CDR3 length: 17 amino acids. Germline-derived CDR1 and CDR2 are MGHDK and SYGVNS. The CDR3: CASSGRGGSMDTGELFF. Here the CDR3 DNA reads TGTGCCAGCAGTGGAAGGGGGGGAAGTATGGACACCGGGGAGCTGTTTTTT.

The gene calls are TRBV9 and TRBJ2-7, with 12 bases that match TRBD2. Germline V CDR1 and CDR2: SGDLS, YYNGEE. V gave up 5 bases and J gave up 6 bases; unmatched junction bases: 12. The CDR3 totals 16 residues. The CDR3 sequence is CASSGGRLAGVPEQYF. CDR3 DNA sequence: TGTGCCAGCAGTGGAGGGAGACTAGCGGGAGTCCCCGAGCAGTACTTC.

This chain uses TRBV10-3 with TRBJ1-4; 7 bases map to TRBD1. There are 14 residues in the CDR3. J gave up 5 bases and V 5 bases, and 5 bases lay outside the gene matches. Germline-derived CDR1 and CDR2 are ENHRY and SYGVKD. CDR3 sequence reads: CAISSVGGNEKLFF. CDR3 bases: TGTGCCATCAGTTCCGTAGGGGGCAATGAAAAACTGTTTTTT.

J is TRBJ2-1 and V is TRBV11-3; 9 nucleotides agree with TRBD2. V dropped 0 bases and J dropped 8; count of bases not matched to a gene: 5. The V gene's germline CDR1 is SGHNT and CDR2 YENEEA. There are 15 residues in the CDR3. CDR3 DNA: TGTGCCAGCAGCTTAGATGCGGGAGGGGTCTATGAGCAGTTCTTC. This translates into CASSLDAGGVYEQFF.

The chain uses TRBV6-2 or TRBV6-3 and TRBJ2-1; a weak D match, TRBD2 (6 bases). Between the trimmed V and J ends, which lost 5 bases and 3 bases, there was a span of 14 bases. CDR1 is MNHEY, CDR2 SVGEGT, per germline. The CDR3 covers 15 residues. The CDR3 region is CASSNRLAHYNEQFF. Written as DNA, the CDR3 is TGTGCCAGCAGTAATCGGCTAGCGCACTACAATGAGCAGTTCTTC.

This clone was recorded once. The gene calls are TRBV5-4 and TRBJ2-5, with D possibly being TRBD2 (5 bases). The V and J ends lost 4 bases and 0 bases respectively, with 13 bases between them. The CDR3 runs 15 residues. The germline V gene encodes CDR1 SGHNT and CDR2 YYREEE (reference sequence). The CDR3 bases are TGTGCCAGCAGCCGGGCAGCGGAAAACCAAGAGACCCAGTACTTC. Protein product: CASSRAAENQETQYF.

The chain combines TRBV30 with TRBJ2-5; D unresolved. CDR3 length: 12 residues. Trimming removed 4 bases from V and 1 base from J, with 7 bases in between. The germline V gene encodes CDR1 GTSNPN and CDR2 SVGIG (reference sequence). The CDR3 protein is CAWNAGQETQYF. The CDR3 bases are TGTGCCTGGAACGCAGGCCAAGAGACCCAGTACTTC.

The chain joins TRBV6-4 to TRBJ1-3; weak D call: TRBD1 (5 bases). The germline V gene has CDR1 MRHNA and CDR2 SNTAGT. The V gene lost 8 bases and the J gene lost 2 bases, with 19 bases spanning the gap. This CDR3 comprises 16 residues. The CDR3 loop is CASGASPYGTGNTIYF. For the CDR3, the DNA is TGTGCCAGCGGGGCTTCTCCCTACGGCACTGGAAACACCATATATTTT.

V usage is TRBV2 and J usage is TRBJ1-1, with D tentatively TRBD1 (6 bases). This CDR3 contains 14 residues. Trimming took 3 bases from V and 2 from J, leaving 10 bases between them. Per the germline V gene, CDR1 is SNHLY and CDR2 is FYNNEI. The CDR3 DNA reads TGTGCCAGCAGTGATCAGGGGATCAACACTGAAGCTTTCTTT. Its translation is CASSDQGINTEAFF.

The chain combines TRBV6-5 with TRBJ1-2, with D unclear. CDR1 is MNHEY, CDR2 SVGAGI, per germline. V lost 6 bases to trimming and J lost 6 bases, with 8 bases between them. This CDR3 has 11 amino acids. CDR3: CASSSIDGYTF. The CDR3 region has the DNA TGTGCCAGCAGCTCCATAGATGGCTACACCTTC.

The gene calls are TRBV7-2 and TRBJ2-3; D unresolved. CDR3 length: 12 residues. V was trimmed by 2 bases and J by 5 bases, leaving 5 bases between them. CDR1 is SGHTA, CDR2 FQGNSA, per germline. The DNA of the CDR3 is TGTGCCAGCAGCTTAAACGGAGATACGCAGTATTTT. It codes for CASSLNGDTQYF. Full variable domain (outside the CDR3, taken from reference TRBV7-2 and TRBJ2-3): GAGVSQSPSNKVTEKGKDVELRCDPISGHTALYWYRQSLGQGLEFLIYFQGNSAPDKSGLPSDRFSAERTGGSVSTLTIQRTQQEDSAVYLCASSLNGDTQYFGPGTRLTVL.

This chain links TRBV6-5 with TRBJ1-1; D perhaps matches TRBD1 (6 bases). CDR1 and CDR2 (germline): MNHEY, SVGAGI. V lost 6 bases and J 7 bases, leaving 18 bases between the germline ends. This CDR3 is 14 amino acids long. CDR3: CASSPEGGASEAFF. The CDR3 DNA sequence: TGTGCCAGCAGCCCCGAAGGGGGAGCCAGTGAAGCTTTCTTT.

DNA of the CDR3: TGTGCCAGCAGCCAAGCCCTATACTATGGCTACACCTTC. The encoded protein is CASSQALYYGYTF. The chain recombines TRBV3-1 (or the pseudogene TRBV3-2) with TRBJ1-2; no clear D gene. The V gene's germline CDR1 is LGHDT and CDR2 YNNKEL (reference sequence). The CDR3 totals 13 residues. The V and J ends lost 1 base and 3 bases respectively, with 6 bases between them.

The chain has TRBV30 and TRBJ1-5; TRBD1 matches 10 bases. This CDR3 contains 15 residues. With V trimmed by 5 bases and J by 5 bases, 9 bases remained unmatched. The germline gives CDR1 GTSNPN, CDR2 SVGIG (reference sequence). The CDR3 DNA reads TGTGCCTGGGATACAACCGGGACAGGGGATCAGCCCCAGCATTTT. Its translation: CAWDTTGTGDQPQHF.

On this clone: This same CDR3 is encoded by further DNA sequences in the sample. This chain connects TRBV19 to TRBJ2-7, with D maybe TRBD2 (6 bases). CDR1 is LNHDA, CDR2 SQIVND, per germline (reference sequence). This CDR3 spans 11 amino acids. Trimming removed 3 bases from V and 7 bases from J, with 7 bases in between. The CDR3 protein is CASSIGGEQYF. The CDR3 DNA reads as TGTGCCAGTAGTATCGGGGGAGAGCAGTACTTC.

The V and J genes are TRBV5-6 and TRBJ1-4, with D possibly TRBD1 on 6 matching bases. Trimming left V 3 bases short and J 7 bases short, with 16 bases between. Germline V lookup: CDR1 SGHDT, CDR2 YYEEEE. The CDR3 is made up of 15 amino acids. The CDR3 sequence: CASSSRGQLIEKLFF. The CDR3 nucleotides are TGTGCCAGCAGCTCTCGGGGACAACTGATTGAAAAACTGTTTTTT.

V gene TRBV30 combines with J gene TRBJ1-5; D possibly corresponds to TRBD1 (6 bases). V was trimmed by 3 bases and J by 7 bases, leaving 10 bases between them. The CDR3 consists of 12 residues. Germline V gene lookup returns CDR1 GTSNPN and CDR2 SVGIG (reference sequence). In DNA form, the CDR3 reads TGTGCCTGGAGCGAAAGGGGGCAGCCCCAGCATTTT. Amino acid sequence: CAWSERGQPQHF.

This rearrangement joins TRBV5-1 to TRBJ2-3, with 14 bases identical to TRBD2. CDR3 length: 18 residues. With V trimmed by 3 bases and J by 3 bases, 9 bases remained unmatched. Germline CDR1 is SGHRS and CDR2 is YFSETQ. CDR3 sequence reads: CASSSSGTSGSGTDTQYF. CDR3 DNA sequence: TGCGCCAGCAGCTCCTCCGGGACTAGCGGGAGTGGTACAGATACGCAGTATTTT.

This clone was found once. V is TRBV5-6 and J is TRBJ1-2; TRBD1 matches 7 bases. This CDR3 comprises 13 residues. Germline CDR1 and CDR2: SGHDT and YYEEEE. The ends lost 0 bases at V and 8 bases at J; junction bases unmatched: 4. In DNA, the CDR3 is TGTGCCAGCAGCTTGGTGAGGGGGCAAGGCTACACCTTC. It codes for CASSLVRGQGYTF.

The V gene is TRBV19, the J gene TRBJ2-7; maybe TRBD2 (6 bases). Germline CDR1 is LNHDA and CDR2 is SQIVND (reference sequence). The CDR3 spans 17 residues. V was clipped by 6 bases and J by 0 bases, with 21 bases between them. The CDR3 here is CASSRHRDSESSYEQYF. The CDR3 DNA reads as TGTGCCAGTAGCCGCCACCGGGACTCCGAGAGCTCCTACGAGCAGTACTTC. Looking up the rest from reference TRBV19 and TRBJ2-7 gives the full variable domain: DGGITQSPKYLFRKEGQNVTLSCEQNLNHDAMYWYRQDPGQGLRLIYYSQIVNDFQKGDIAEGYSVSREKKESFPLTVTSAQKNPTAFYLCASSRHRDSESSYEQYFGPGTRLTVT.

The V and J genes are TRBV9 and TRBJ2-1, with D perhaps TRBD1 (5 bases). The CDR3 contains 14 residues. With 0 bases removed from V and 8 bases from J, the gap between germline ends came to 12 bases. Germline V gene sequence: CDR1 SGDLS, CDR2 YYNGEE. The CDR3 protein is CASSVAGIGHEQFF. CDR3 nucleotide sequence: TGTGCCAGCAGCGTAGCAGGGATCGGGCATGAGCAGTTCTTC.

The count of this clone is one. J is TRBJ2-5 and V is TRBV27; 7 bases are a match to TRBD1. The CDR3 contains 14 residues. The trim removed 2 bases at V and 5 bases at J, leaving 5 bases unmatched. Germline lookup yields CDR1 MNHEY and CDR2 SMNVEV (reference sequence). The CDR3 here is CASSLRGGFETQYF. For the CDR3, the DNA is TGTGCCAGCAGTTTAAGAGGGGGCTTCGAGACCCAGTACTTC.

The chain uses TRBV5-1 and TRBJ2-5; D not resolved. Germline CDR1 is SGHRS and CDR2 is YFSETQ. The CDR3 sequence is 13 residues long. Trimming took 0 bases from V and 3 from J, leaving 6 bases between them. The CDR3 protein is CASSLAVKETQYF. In DNA, the CDR3 is TGCGCCAGCAGCTTGGCGGTTAAAGAGACCCAGTACTTC. The full variable domain, in which reference TRBV5-1 and TRBJ2-5 provide the parts outside the CDR3, is KAGVTQTPRYLIKTRGQQVTLSCSPISGHRSVSWYQQTPGQGLQFLFEYFSETQRNKGNFPGRFSGRQFSNSRSEMNVSTLELGDSALYLCASSLAVKETQYFGPGTRLLVL.

J is TRBJ1-3 and V is TRBV5-1; D remains ambiguous. Germline CDR1 reads SGHRS; CDR2 reads YFSETQ. The germline V and J ends were trimmed by 0 bases and 0 bases, with 16 bases remaining between them. CDR3 length: 18 residues. This chain's CDR3 is CASSLVSSRVDSGNTIYF. The CDR3 nucleotides read TGCGCCAGCAGCTTGGTGAGTTCCCGAGTCGACTCTGGAAACACCATATATTTT.